This T cell receptor beta chain was sequenced for a study of Graves' ophthalmopathy and Graves' hyperthyroidism. The study's findings and limits: The model forecast ophthalmopathy progression, reaching around 66% sensitivity and 72% to 75% specificity.

Lactation, pregnancy, uncontrolled infections and other autoimmune diseases were all grounds for excluding patients. As diagnostic evidence, clinical symptoms, serum thyroxine, TRAb, thyroid ultrasound and orbital computed tomography were relied upon. The authors isolated PBMCs from around 10 ml of fresh peripheral blood. In this sample, this clonotype turned up many times. Its antigen remains unknown. The authors amplified TCR beta CDR3 regions, and they did so from RNA transcripts for repertoire sequencing. HTBI primers were employed in first-round RT-PCR, then a second-round multiplex PCR followed. TCRdb fed the multiplex PCR reads into MiXCR, producing one record per CDR3 protein. The sample lists hundreds of thousands of distinct CDR3 sequences; roughly 21% were seen once. Sample: peripheral blood. The receptor was derived from a woman aged 18 to 35 with stable Graves' hyperthyroidism.

CDR3: CASSPLSGAGYEQYF. DNA of the CDR3: TGCGCCAGCAGCCCCTTAAGCGGGGCTGGGTACGAGCAGTACTTC. The chain combines TRBV5-1 with TRBJ2-7, with 7 bases that match TRBD2. J was trimmed by 4 bases and V by 4 bases; bases with no gene match: 11. Germline assignment: CDR1 SGHRS and CDR2 YFSETQ. CDR3 length: 15 amino acids.